These 7 T cell receptor beta chains were all obtained from the same sample, sequenced in a study of regulatory T cells in long-lasting Graves disease. The time point is: persistent/refractory GD, antithyroid drugs over 5 years with positive TRAb. TCR sequences were obtained from RNA taken from PBMCs. Construction of the TCR beta libraries employed iRepertoire HTBI primers in conjunction with Arm-PCR of CDR3 regions. TCRdb itself ran the multiplex PCR reads through MiXCR, one entry per CDR3 protein. The sample contains about 660,000 distinct CDR3 sequences, about 32% of which appear only once. The specimen was peripheral blood mononuclear cells (PBMCs), collected when the disease was refractory, from a patient treated with antithyroid drugs. These receptors were collected from a female donor with Graves disease.

This clonotype was recorded many times. V gene TRBV27 combines with J gene TRBJ1-4, with D perhaps matching TRBD1 (6 bases). CDR1 and CDR2 (germline): MNHEY, SMNVEV (reference sequence). CDR3 length: 14 amino acids. V dropped 6 bases and J dropped 4 bases, with 12 bases sitting between them. CDR3 nucleotide sequence: TGTGCCAGCAGCTTACAGGGTCTTAATGAAAAACTGTTTTTT. Its translation is CASSLQGLNEKLFF.

Comments on this clonotype: An end of the junction differs from the germline gene, which may be a read error. The chain uses TRBV20-1 and TRBJ1-3; D is ambiguous. The germline gives CDR1 DFQATT, CDR2 SNEGSKA (reference sequence). The CDR3 is made up of 13 amino acids. The CDR3 loop is CSARSFSGNAIYF. For the CDR3, the DNA is TGCAGTGCTCGATCATTCTCTGGAAACGCCATATATTTT.

V and J are TRBV11-2 and TRBJ2-2, with 9 positions matching TRBD2. The CDR3 loop spans 17 amino acids. V dropped 4 bases and J dropped 6; count of bases not matched to a gene: 12. In germline, CDR1 is SGHAT, CDR2 FQNNGV. CDR3 coding DNA: TGTGCCAGCAGCTGGAACCCTGGCGGGAGGGCCGCCGGGGAGCTGTTTTTT. This gives the protein CASSWNPGGRAAGELFF. The whole variable domain, filled in from reference TRBV11-2 and TRBJ2-2, reads EAGVAQSPRYKIIEKRQSVAFWCNPISGHATLYWYQQILGQGPKLLIQFQNNGVVDDSQLPKDRFSAERLKGVDSTLKIQPAKLEDSAVYLCASSWNPGGRAAGELFFGEGSRLTVL.

A word on this clonotype: A read error may account for a junction end that differs from germline. The rearrangement links TRBV6-9 to TRBJ1-2; D gene ambiguous. CDR1 and CDR2 from the germline V gene are MNHGY and SVAAGI. The CDR3 loop spans 13 amino acids. CDR3 residues: CAGSYEELGGYTF. CDR3 nucleotides: TGTGCCGGCAGTTATGAGGAGTTGGGAGGCTACACCTTC.

This clonotype has at least ten counts. The J gene is TRBJ1-2, the V gene TRBV2; 7 nucleotides align to TRBD1. The V gene end was trimmed by 0 bases and the J gene end by 10 bases; junction bases not matched to a gene: 14. There are 16 residues in the CDR3. Germline assignment: CDR1 SNHLY and CDR2 FYNNEI. The CDR3 region has the DNA TGTGCCAGCAGTGAAGCAGGGGGCTGGACAGTGGCTGCCTACACCTTC. Translating it yields CASSEAGGWTVAAYTF.

The V call is TRBV24-1, the J call TRBJ1-5; D perhaps matches TRBD1 (5 bases). The CDR3 loop spans 14 amino acids. V was pared by 4 bases and J by 4 bases, with 10 bases between. Germline V lookup: CDR1 KGHDR, CDR2 SFDVKD. The CDR3 DNA reads as TGTGCCACCAGTGAGCCCGGGGGGAATCAGCCCCAGCATTTT. Protein sequence: CATSEPGGNQPQHF.

The V call is TRBV20-1, the J call TRBJ1-5, with 9 bases identical to TRBD1. With 5 bases clipped from V and 6 bases from J, the junction kept 8 bases outside the gene matches. CDR3 length equals 14 residues. Looked up from germline, CDR1 is DFQATT and CDR2 is SNEGSKA (reference sequence). The CDR3 DNA reads TGCAGTGCTGCGACAGGGGGTTCGGGTCAGCCCCAGCATTTT. Translation: CSAATGGSGQPQHF.